This TCR beta chain comes out of a study of intratumoral heterogeneity in liver cancer. This clone was observed a single time. Germline lookup yields CDR1 MNHNY and CDR2 SVGAGI (reference sequence). This CDR3 is built from 18 residues. Trimming cost V 5 bases and J 2 bases; bases outside gene matches: 18. The data were produced by immunoSEQ multiplex PCR, yet TCRdb's version contains in-frame clones alone and is incomplete. Of 5,500 to 7,500 clones listed, around two thirds were seen once; the top ten hold more than 20%. The chain couples TRBV6-6 to TRBJ2-7; 7 bases fit TRBD2. The TCR sequence derives from a man in his sixties or seventies with hepatocellular carcinoma. This material consisted of tumor-adjacent normal tissue, taken before any cancer treatment. Written as DNA, the CDR3 is TGTGCCAGCAGTCGATATTTGACGGGAGGAGCGGGCACCTACGAGCAGTACTTC. This sequence encodes CASSRYLTGGAGTYEQYF.